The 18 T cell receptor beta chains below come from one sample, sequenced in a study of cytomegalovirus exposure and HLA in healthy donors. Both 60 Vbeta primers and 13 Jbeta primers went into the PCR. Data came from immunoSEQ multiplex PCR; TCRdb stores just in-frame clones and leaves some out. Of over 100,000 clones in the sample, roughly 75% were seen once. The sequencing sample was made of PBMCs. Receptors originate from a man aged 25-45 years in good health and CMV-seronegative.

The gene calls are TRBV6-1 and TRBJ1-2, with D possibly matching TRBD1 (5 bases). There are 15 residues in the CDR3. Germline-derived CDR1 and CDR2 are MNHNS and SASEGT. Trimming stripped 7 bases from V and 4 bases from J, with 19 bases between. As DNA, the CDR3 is TGTGCCAGCACCGAAACTGGGATAAGGGGCTATGGCTACACCTTC. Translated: CASTETGIRGYGYTF.

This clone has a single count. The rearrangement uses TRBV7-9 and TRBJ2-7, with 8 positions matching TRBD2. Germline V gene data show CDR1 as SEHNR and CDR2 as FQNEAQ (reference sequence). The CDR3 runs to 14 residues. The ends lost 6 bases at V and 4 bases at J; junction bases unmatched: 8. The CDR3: CASRPTSGPYEQYF. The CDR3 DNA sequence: TGTGCCAGCAGGCCTACTAGCGGACCATACGAGCAGTACTTC.

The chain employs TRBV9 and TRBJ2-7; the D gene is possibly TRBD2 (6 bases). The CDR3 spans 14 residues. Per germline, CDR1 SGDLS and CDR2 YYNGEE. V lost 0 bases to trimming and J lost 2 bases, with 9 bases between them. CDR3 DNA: TGTGCCAGCAGCGTAGGTGGGGGGACCTACGAGCAGTACTTC. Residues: CASSVGGGTYEQYF.

CDR3 nucleotide sequence: TGCGCCAGCAGCTTGGAACAGGGAATCTATGGCTACACCTTC. Amino acid sequence: CASSLEQGIYGYTF. The chain couples TRBV5-1 to TRBJ1-2; D is perhaps TRBD1 (6 bases). The germline V gene encodes CDR1 SGHRS and CDR2 YFSETQ. Trimming took off 0 bases at V and 4 bases at J, with 10 bases between the two ends. The CDR3 extends over 14 amino acids. The whole variable domain, filled in from reference TRBV5-1 and TRBJ1-2, reads KAGVTQTPRYLIKTRGQQVTLSCSPISGHRSVSWYQQTPGQGLQFLFEYFSETQRNKGNFPGRFSGRQFSNSRSEMNVSTLELGDSALYLCASSLEQGIYGYTFGSGTRLTVV.

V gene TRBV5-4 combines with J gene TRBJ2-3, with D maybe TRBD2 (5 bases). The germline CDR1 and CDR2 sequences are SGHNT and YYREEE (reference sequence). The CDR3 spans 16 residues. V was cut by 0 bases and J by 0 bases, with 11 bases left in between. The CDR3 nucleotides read TGTGCCAGCAGCTTGGCCGGACGGACTAGCACAGATACGCAGTATTTT. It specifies CASSLAGRTSTDTQYF.

Here the CDR3 reads CASSRTGLSGNTIYF. CDR3 sequence (DNA): TGTGCCAGCAGTCGGACAGGGCTTTCTGGAAACACCATATATTTT. The J gene is TRBJ2-2, the V gene TRBV6-5; 8 bases map to TRBD1. The DNA end favors TRBJ1-3, so the J call may be wrong. The CDR3 length is 15 residues. CDR1 and CDR2 from the germline V gene are MNHEY and SVGAGI.

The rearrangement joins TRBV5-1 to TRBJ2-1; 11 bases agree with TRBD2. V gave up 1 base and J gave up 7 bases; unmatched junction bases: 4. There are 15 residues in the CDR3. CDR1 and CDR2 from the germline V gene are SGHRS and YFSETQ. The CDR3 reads CASSLPGTSGNEQFF. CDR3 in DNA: TGCGCCAGCAGCTTGCCCGGGACTAGCGGAAATGAGCAGTTCTTC.

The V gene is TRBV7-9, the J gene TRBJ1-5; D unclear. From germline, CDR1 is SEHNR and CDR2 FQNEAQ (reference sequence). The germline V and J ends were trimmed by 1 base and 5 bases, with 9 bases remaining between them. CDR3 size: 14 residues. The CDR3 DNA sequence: TGTGCCAGCAGCTTAGGAGGTGTAGATCAGCCCCAGCATTTT. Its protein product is CASSLGGVDQPQHF. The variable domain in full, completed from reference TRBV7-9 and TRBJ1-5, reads DTGVSQNPRHKITKRGQNVTFRCDPISEHNRLYWYRQTLGQGPEFLTYFQNEAQLEKSRLLSDRFSAERPKGSFSTLEIQRTEQGDSAMYLCASSLGGVDQPQHFGDGTRLSIL.

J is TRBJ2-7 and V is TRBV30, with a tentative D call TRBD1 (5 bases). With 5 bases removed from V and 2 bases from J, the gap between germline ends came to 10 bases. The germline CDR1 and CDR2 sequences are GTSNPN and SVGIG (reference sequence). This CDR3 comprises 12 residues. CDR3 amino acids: CAWAGSPYEQYF. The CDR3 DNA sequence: TGTGCCTGGGCAGGGTCCCCCTACGAGCAGTACTTC.

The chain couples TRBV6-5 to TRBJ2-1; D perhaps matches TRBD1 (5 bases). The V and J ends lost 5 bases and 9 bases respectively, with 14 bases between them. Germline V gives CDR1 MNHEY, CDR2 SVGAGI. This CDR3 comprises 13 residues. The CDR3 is CASSRQGVSEQFF. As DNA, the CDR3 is TGTGCCAGCAGTCGCCAGGGCGTTAGTGAGCAGTTCTTC.

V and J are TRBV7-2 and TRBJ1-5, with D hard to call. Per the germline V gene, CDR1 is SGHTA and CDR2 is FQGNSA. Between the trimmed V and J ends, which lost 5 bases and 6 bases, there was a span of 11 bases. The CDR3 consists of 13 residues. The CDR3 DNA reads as TGTGCCAGCAGCAAGTCCCTAGGTCAGCCCCAGCATTTT. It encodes CASSKSLGQPQHF.

The CDR3 loop is CASSQVTGVGPTNTGELFF. Written as DNA, the CDR3 is TGCGCCAGCAGCCAAGTGACAGGGGTTGGCCCAACGAACACCGGGGAGCTGTTTTTT. The V call is TRBV4-3, the J call TRBJ2-2, with TRBD1 identical over 8 bases. The CDR3 covers 19 residues. Germline V gene data show CDR1 as LGHNA and CDR2 as YSLEER. The junction had 10 bases not matched to a gene; V was cut back by 1 base and J by 0 bases.

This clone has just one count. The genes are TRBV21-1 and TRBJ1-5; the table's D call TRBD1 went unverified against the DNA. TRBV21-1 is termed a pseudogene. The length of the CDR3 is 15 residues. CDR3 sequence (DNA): TGTGCCAGCAGCAAGGGACAAGACCCAAATCAGCCCCAGCATTTT. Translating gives CASSKGQDPNQPQHF.

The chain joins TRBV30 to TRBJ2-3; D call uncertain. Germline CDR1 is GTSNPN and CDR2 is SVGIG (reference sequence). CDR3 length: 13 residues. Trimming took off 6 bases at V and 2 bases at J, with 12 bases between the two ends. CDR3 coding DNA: TGTGCCTGCCGCCGGTTAGACACAGATACGCAGTATTTT. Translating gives CACRRLDTDTQYF.

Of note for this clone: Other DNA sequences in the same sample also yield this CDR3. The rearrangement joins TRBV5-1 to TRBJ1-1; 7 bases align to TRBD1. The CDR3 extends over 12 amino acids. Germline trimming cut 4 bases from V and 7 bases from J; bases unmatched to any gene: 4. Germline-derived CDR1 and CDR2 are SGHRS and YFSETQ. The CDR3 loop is CASSLRQGEAFF. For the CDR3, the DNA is TGCGCCAGCAGCCTACGACAGGGTGAAGCTTTCTTT. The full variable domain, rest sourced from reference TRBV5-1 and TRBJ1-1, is KAGVTQTPRYLIKTRGQQVTLSCSPISGHRSVSWYQQTPGQGLQFLFEYFSETQRNKGNFPGRFSGRQFSNSRSEMNVSTLELGDSALYLCASSLRQGEAFFGQGTRLTVV.

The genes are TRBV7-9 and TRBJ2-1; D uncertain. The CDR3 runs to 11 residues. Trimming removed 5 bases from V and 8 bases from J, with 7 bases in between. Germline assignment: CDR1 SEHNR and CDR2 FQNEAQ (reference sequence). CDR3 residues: CASSLPDEQFF. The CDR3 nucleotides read TGTGCCAGCAGCCTTCCGGATGAGCAGTTCTTC.

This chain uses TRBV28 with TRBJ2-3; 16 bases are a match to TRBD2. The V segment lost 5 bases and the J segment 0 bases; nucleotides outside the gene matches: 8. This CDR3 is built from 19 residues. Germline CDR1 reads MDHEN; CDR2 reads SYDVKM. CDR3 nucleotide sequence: TGTGCCAGCAGTAAGGGACTAGCGGGAGGGCCTTCTAGCACAGATACGCAGTATTTT. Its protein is CASSKGLAGGPSSTDTQYF.

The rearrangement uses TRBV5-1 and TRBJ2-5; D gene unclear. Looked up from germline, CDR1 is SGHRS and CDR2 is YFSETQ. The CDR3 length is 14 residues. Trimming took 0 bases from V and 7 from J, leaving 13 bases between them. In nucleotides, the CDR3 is TGCGCCAGCAGCTTGGACCCGGGTTCTGGGACCCAGTACTTC. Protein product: CASSLDPGSGTQYF.